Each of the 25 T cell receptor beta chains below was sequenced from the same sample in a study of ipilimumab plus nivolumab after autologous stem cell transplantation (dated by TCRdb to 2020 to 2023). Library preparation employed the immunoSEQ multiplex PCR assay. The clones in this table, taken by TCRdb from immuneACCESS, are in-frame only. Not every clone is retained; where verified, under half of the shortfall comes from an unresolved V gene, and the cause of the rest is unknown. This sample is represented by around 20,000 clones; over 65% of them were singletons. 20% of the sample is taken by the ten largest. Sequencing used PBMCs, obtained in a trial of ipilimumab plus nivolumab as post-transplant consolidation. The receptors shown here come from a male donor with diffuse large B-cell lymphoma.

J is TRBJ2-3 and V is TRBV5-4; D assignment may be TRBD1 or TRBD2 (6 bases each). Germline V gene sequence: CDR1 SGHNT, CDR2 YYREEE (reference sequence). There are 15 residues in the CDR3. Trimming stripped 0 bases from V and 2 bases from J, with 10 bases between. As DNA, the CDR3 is TGTGCCAGCAGCTTGGGAGGGGGGAACACAGATACGCAGTATTTT. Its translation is CASSLGGGNTDTQYF.

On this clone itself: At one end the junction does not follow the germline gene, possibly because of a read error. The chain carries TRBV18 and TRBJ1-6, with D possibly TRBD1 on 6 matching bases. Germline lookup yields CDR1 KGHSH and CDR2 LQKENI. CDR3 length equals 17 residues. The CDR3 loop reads CASSLNSIRGSNSPLHF. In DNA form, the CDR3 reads TGTGCCAGCTCACTAAATTCTATCAGGGGTTCGAATTCTCCCCTCCACTTT.

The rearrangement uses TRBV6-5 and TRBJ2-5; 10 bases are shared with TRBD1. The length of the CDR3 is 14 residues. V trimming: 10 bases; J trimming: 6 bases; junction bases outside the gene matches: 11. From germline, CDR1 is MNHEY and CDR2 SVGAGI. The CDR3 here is CATTPGQGVKTQYF. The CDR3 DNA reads TGTGCCACCACCCCCGGACAGGGGGTGAAGACCCAGTACTTC.

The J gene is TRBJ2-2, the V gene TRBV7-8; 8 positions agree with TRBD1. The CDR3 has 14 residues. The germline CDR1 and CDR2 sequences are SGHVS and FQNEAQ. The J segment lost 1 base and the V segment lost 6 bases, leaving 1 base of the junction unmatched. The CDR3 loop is CASRGTGNTGELFF. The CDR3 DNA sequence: TGTGCCAGCAGGGGGACAGGGAACACCGGGGAGCTGTTTTTT.

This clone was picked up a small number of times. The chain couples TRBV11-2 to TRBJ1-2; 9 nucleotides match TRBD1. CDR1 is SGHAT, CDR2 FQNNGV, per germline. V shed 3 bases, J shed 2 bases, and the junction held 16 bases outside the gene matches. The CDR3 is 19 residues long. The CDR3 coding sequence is TGTGCCAGCAGCTTCCCCTCGAGGGTGACAGGGGGAGAGAACTATGGCTACACCTTC. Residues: CASSFPSRVTGGENYGYTF.

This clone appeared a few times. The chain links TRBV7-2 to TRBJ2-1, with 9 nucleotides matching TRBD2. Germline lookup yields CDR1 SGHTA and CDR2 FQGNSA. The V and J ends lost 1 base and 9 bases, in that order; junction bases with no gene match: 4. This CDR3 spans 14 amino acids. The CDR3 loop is CASSLVRGGLEQFF. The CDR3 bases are TGTGCCAGCAGCTTAGTGCGGGGGGGCCTTGAGCAGTTCTTC.

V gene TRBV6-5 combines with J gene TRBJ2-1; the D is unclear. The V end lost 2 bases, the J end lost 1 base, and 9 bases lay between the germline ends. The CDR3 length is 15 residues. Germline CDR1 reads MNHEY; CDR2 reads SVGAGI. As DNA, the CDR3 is TGTGCCAGCAGTTACCTGGCTGTATCCTACAATGAGCAGTTCTTC. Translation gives CASSYLAVSYNEQFF.

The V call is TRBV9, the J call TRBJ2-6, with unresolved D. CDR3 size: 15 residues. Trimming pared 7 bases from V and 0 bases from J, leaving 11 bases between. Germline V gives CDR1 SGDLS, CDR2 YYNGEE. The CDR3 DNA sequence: TGTGCCAGCGGAACAGCGAACTCTGGGGCCAACGTCCTGACTTTC. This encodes CASGTANSGANVLTF. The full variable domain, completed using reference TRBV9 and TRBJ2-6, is DSGVTQTPKHLITATGQRVTLRCSPRSGDLSVYWYQQSLDQGLQFLIQYYNGEERAKGNILERFSAQQFPDLHSELNLSSLELGDSALYFCASGTANSGANVLTFGAGSRLTVL.

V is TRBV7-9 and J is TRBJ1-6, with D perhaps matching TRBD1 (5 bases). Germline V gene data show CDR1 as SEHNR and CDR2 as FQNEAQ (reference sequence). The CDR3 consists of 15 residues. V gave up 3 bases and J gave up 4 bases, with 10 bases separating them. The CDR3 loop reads CASSLRQGYNSPLHF. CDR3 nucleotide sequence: TGTGCCAGCAGCTTGAGGCAGGGTTATAATTCACCCCTCCACTTT. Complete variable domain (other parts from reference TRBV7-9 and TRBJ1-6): DTGVSQNPRHKITKRGQNVTFRCDPISEHNRLYWYRQTLGQGPEFLTYFQNEAQLEKSRLLSDRFSAERPKGSFSTLEIQRTEQGDSAMYLCASSLRQGYNSPLHFGNGTRLTVT.

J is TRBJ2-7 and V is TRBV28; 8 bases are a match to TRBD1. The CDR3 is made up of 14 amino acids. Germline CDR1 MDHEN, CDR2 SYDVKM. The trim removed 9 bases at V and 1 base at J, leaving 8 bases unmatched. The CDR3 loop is CASHEGQESYEQYF. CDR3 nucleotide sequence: TGTGCCAGTCACGAGGGACAGGAATCCTACGAGCAGTACTTC.

For the CDR3, the DNA is TGTGCCAGCTCACAGCCGGGGGCCGGAAACACCATATATTTT. Translated: CASSQPGAGNTIYF. This chain joins TRBV18 and TRBJ1-3; maybe TRBD1 (6 bases). This CDR3 has 14 residues. Trimming took 4 bases from V and 4 from J, leaving 11 bases between them. CDR1 KGHSH and CDR2 LQKENI come from the germline V gene.

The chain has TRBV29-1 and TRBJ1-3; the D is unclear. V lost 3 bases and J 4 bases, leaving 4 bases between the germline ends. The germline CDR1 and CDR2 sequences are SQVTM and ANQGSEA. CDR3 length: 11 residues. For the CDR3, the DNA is TGCAGCGTTGACTCGGGAAACACCATATATTTT. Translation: CSVDSGNTIYF.

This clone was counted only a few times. CDR3 loop: CASRSGVNTPLHF. In nucleotides, the CDR3 is TGTGCCAGCCGAAGCGGGGTTAATACGCCCCTCCACTTT. The chain employs TRBV19 and TRBJ1-6; D is unclear. Per germline, CDR1 LNHDA and CDR2 SQIVND (reference sequence). This CDR3 contains 13 residues. With 9 bases removed from V and 13 bases from J, the gap between germline ends came to 19 bases.

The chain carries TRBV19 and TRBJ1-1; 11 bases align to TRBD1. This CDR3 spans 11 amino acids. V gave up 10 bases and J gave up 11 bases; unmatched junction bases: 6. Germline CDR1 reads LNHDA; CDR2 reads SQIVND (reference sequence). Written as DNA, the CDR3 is TGTGCCACCCGGACAGGGGGCGATGCTTTCTTT. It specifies CATRTGGDAFF. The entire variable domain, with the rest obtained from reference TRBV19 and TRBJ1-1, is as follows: DGGITQSPKYLFRKEGQNVTLSCEQNLNHDAMYWYRQDPGQGLRLIYYSQIVNDFQKGDIAEGYSVSREKKESFPLTVTSAQKNPTAFYLCATRTGGDAFFGQGTRLTVV.

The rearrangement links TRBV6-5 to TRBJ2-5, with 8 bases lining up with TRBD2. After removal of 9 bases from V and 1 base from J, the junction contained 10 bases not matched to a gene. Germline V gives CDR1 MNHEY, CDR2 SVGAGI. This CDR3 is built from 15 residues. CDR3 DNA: TGTGCCAGTAAAAGCGGGGGACTCGTCCAAGAGACCCAGTACTTC. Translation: CASKSGGLVQETQYF.

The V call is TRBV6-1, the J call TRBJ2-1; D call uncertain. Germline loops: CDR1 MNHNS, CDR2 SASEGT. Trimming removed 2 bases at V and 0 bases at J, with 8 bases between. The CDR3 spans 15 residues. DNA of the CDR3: TGTGCCAGCAGTGAAATGATGGCCTCCTACAATGAGCAGTTCTTC. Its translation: CASSEMMASYNEQFF.

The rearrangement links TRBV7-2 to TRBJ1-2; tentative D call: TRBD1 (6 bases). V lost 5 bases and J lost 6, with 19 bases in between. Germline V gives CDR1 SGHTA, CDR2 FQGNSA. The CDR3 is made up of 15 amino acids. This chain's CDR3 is CASSPPWGAVDGYTF. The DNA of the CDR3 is TGTGCCAGCAGCCCCCCGTGGGGGGCCGTCGATGGCTACACCTTC.

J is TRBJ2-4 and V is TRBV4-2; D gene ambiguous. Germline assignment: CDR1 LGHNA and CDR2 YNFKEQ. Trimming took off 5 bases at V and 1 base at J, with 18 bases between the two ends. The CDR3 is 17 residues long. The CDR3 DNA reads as TGTGCCAGCAGCTTGTCAGAGTTGGGGTTGGCCAAAAACATTCAGTACTTC. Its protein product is CASSLSELGLAKNIQYF.

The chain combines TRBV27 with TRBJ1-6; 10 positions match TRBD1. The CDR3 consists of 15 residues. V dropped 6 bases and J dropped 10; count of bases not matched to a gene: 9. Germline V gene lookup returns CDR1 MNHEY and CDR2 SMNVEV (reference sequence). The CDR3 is CASSRGTGVRSPLHF. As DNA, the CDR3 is TGTGCCAGCAGCCGAGGGACAGGGGTTCGGTCACCCCTCCACTTT.

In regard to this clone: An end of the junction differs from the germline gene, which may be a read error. CDR3 DNA: TGTGCCAGCAGCGATCTGACAGGGGCAGTTTTGATTATCTTC. Amino acids: CASSDLTGAVLIIF. The chain links TRBV5-3 to TRBJ1-2; 8 nucleotides agree with TRBD1. TRBV5-3 is identified as an open reading frame with a role that is uncertain. The CDR3 is made up of 14 amino acids.

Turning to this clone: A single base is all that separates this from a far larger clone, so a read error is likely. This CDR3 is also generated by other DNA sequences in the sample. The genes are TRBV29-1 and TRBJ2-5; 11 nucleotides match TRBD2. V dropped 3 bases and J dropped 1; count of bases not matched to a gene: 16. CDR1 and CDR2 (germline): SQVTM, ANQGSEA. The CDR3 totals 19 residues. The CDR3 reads CSVDGVGPSGGTSQETQYF. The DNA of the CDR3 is TGCAGCGTTGACGGGGTGGGGCCTAGCGGGGGGACCAGCCAAGAGACCCAGTACTTC.

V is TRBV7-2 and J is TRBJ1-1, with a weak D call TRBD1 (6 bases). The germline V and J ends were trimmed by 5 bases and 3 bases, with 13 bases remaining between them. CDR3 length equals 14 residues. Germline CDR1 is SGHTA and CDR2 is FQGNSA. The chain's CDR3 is CASSTRGADTEAFF. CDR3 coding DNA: TGTGCCAGCAGCACCCGGGGGGCAGACACTGAAGCTTTCTTT.

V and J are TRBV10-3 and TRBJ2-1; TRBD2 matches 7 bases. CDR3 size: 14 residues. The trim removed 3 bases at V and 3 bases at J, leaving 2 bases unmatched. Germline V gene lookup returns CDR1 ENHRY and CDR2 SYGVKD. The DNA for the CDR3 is TGTGCCATCAGTGAAGCGGGGAGCTACAATGAGCAGTTCTTC. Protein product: CAISEAGSYNEQFF.

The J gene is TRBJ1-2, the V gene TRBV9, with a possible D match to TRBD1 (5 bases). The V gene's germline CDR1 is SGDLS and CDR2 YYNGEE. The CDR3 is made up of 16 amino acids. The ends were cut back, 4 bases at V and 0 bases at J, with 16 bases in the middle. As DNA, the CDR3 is TGTGCCAGCAGCCCCTTGGGGGAGTGGGCTAACTATGGCTACACCTTC. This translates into CASSPLGEWANYGYTF.

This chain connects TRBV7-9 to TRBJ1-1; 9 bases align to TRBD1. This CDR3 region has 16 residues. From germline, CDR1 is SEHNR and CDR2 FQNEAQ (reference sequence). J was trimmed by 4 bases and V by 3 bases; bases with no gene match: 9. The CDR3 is CASSLGTGFSSTEAFF. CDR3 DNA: TGTGCCAGCAGCTTGGGGACAGGGTTTTCGTCCACTGAAGCTTTCTTT.